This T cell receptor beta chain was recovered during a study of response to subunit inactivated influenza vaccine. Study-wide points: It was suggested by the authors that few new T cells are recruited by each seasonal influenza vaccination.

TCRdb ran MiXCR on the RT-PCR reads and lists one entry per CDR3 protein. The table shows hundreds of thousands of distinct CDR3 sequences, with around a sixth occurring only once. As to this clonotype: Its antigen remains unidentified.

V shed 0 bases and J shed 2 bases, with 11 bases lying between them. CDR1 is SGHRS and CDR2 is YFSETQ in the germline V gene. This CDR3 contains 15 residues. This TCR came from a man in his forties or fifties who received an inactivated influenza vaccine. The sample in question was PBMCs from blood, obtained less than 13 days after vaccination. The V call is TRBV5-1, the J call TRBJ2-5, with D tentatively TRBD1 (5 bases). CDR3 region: CASSLGPGQQETQYF. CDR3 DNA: TGCGCCAGCAGCTTGGGTCCAGGACAACAAGAGACCCAGTACTTC.